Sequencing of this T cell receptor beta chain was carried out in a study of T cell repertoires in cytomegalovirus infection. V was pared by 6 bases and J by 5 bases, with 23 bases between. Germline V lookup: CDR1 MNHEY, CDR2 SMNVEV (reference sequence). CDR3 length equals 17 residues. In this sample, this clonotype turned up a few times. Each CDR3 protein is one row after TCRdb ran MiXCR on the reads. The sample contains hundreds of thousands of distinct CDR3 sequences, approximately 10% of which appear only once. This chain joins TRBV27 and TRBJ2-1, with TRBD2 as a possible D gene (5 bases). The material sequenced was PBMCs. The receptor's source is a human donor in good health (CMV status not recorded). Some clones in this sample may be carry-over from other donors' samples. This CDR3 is CASRLDTRMDGNNEQFF. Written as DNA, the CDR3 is TGTGCCAGCAGACTCGACACGCGGATGGACGGGAACAATGAGCAGTTCTTC.